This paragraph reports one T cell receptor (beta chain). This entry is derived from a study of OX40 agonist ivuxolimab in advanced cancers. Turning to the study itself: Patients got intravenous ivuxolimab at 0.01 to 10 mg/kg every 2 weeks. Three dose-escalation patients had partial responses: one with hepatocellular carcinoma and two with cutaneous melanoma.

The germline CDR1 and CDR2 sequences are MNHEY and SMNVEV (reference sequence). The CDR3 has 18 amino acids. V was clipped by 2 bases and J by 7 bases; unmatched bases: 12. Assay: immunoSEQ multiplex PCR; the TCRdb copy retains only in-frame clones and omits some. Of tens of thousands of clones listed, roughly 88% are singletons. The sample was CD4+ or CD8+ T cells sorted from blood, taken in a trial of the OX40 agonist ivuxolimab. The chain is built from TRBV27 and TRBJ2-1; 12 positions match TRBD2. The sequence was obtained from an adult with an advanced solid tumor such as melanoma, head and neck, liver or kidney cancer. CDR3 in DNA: TGTGCCAGCAGTTTACCACCGGGACTAGCGGGCCCAAAAAATGAGCAGTTCTTC. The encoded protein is CASSLPPGLAGPKNEQFF.